What follows are 26 T cell receptor beta chains derived from one specimen sequenced in a study of blood T cell repertoires in COVID-19. Profiling relied on immunoSEQ multiplex PCR, and the TCRdb table lists in-frame clones only, not all of them. The data hold over 200,000 clones, with around nine tenths observed a single time. The sample was peripheral blood. The receptor source for this set is a man between 60 and 70 years old who had recovered from COVID-19.

The gene calls are TRBV7-7 and TRBJ1-4, with 7 bases identical to TRBD1. In germline, CDR1 is SSHAT, CDR2 FNYEAQ (reference sequence). The ends lost 10 bases at V and 4 bases at J; junction bases unmatched: 15. This CDR3 is built from 16 residues. Here the CDR3 DNA reads TGTGCCATGGACCGGGACAGCTTAACCTTTAATGAAAAACTGTTTTTT. As protein: CAMDRDSLTFNEKLFF. The full variable domain, with the rest looked up from reference TRBV7-7 and TRBJ1-4, is GAGVSQSPRYKVTKRGQDVTLRCDPISSHATLYWYQQALGQGPEFLTYFNYEAQPDKSGLPSDRFSAERPEGSISTLTIQRTEQRDSAMYRCAMDRDSLTFNEKLFFGSGTQLSVL.

The chain joins TRBV12-3 or TRBV12-4 to TRBJ2-2; D uncertain. Trimming removed 8 bases at V and 5 bases at J, with 9 bases between. The CDR3 sequence is 12 residues long. The CDR3 here is CASGRDTGELFF. Here the CDR3 DNA reads TGTGCCAGCGGGCGAGATACCGGGGAGCTGTTTTTT.

The gene calls are TRBV3-1 (or the pseudogene TRBV3-2) and TRBJ2-2; possibly TRBD2 for D (5 bases). V lost 1 base and J 4 bases, leaving 13 bases between the germline ends. Germline CDR1 reads LGHDT; CDR2 reads YNNKEL (reference sequence). The CDR3 loop spans 16 amino acids. DNA for the CDR3: TGTGCCAGCAGCCAAGCATCCCCCCGGGGCACCGGGGAGCTGTTTTTT. The encoded protein is CASSQASPRGTGELFF.

A note on this clone: The sample carries other DNA sequences with the same CDR3. This chain links TRBV5-1 with TRBJ2-2, with 9 bases fitting TRBD1. This CDR3 contains 15 residues. The junction had 1 base not matched to a gene; V was cut back by 1 base and J by 3 bases. Germline loops: CDR1 SGHRS, CDR2 YFSETQ. As DNA, the CDR3 is TGCGCCAGCAGCTTGAGGACAGGGGACACCGGGGAGCTGTTTTTT. Translating gives CASSLRTGDTGELFF.

The chain has TRBV5-1 and TRBJ2-1; the D gene is possibly TRBD2 (5 bases). Trimming shortened V by 1 base and J by 10 bases, and 9 bases separated the two germline ends. The CDR3 sequence is 12 residues long. The germline V gene encodes CDR1 SGHRS and CDR2 YFSETQ. CDR3 DNA: TGCGCCAGCAGCTTGTATACGGGAGAGCAGTTCTTC. Its protein product is CASSLYTGEQFF.

The genes are TRBV11-2 and TRBJ2-1; possible D gene TRBD2, 5 bases. In germline, CDR1 is SGHAT, CDR2 FQNNGV. CDR3 length equals 18 residues. V was shortened by 3 bases and J by 3 bases, with 21 bases between the two germline ends. The CDR3 DNA is TGTGCCAGCAGCTTCTTCAAGAGGGCTGCTACGAGCTACAATGAGCAGTTCTTC. It codes for CASSFFKRAATSYNEQFF.

V is TRBV29-1 and J is TRBJ1-2, with D uncertain. Germline lookup yields CDR1 SQVTM and CDR2 ANQGSEA. V lost 7 bases and J 4 bases, leaving 16 bases between the germline ends. This CDR3 comprises 13 residues. CDR3 loop: CSAREERVYGYTF. The DNA of the CDR3 is TGCAGCGCCCGAGAGGAGAGGGTCTATGGCTACACCTTC.

This rearrangement joins TRBV6-5 to TRBJ2-5, with 7 bases identical to TRBD1. Germline loops: CDR1 MNHEY, CDR2 SVGAGI. V was pared by 5 bases and J by 5 bases, with 11 bases of the junction left unmatched. The CDR3 consists of 15 residues. For the CDR3, the DNA is TGTGCCAGCAGTCGTAGCCCGACAGGGTTGGAGACCCAGTACTTC. This encodes CASSRSPTGLETQYF.

The chain has TRBV9 and TRBJ2-3, with D maybe TRBD2 (5 bases). The CDR3 contains 12 residues. CDR1 and CDR2 (germline): SGDLS, YYNGEE. With 0 bases removed from V and 8 bases from J, the gap between germline ends came to 7 bases. The chain's CDR3 is CASSVDRGTQYF. CDR3 coding DNA: TGTGCCAGCAGCGTAGATCGGGGTACGCAGTATTTT.

This chain connects TRBV30 to TRBJ1-1; D not certain. The CDR3 has 14 amino acids. V shed 0 bases and J shed 7 bases, with 15 bases lying between them. CDR1 and CDR2 (germline): GTSNPN, SVGIG (reference sequence). This CDR3 is CAWSVDSSGVEAFF. Written as DNA, the CDR3 is TGTGCCTGGAGTGTAGACTCCTCCGGGGTTGAAGCTTTCTTT.

Regarding this clone: Germline and junction disagree at one end, which may indicate a read error. The V gene is TRBV12-3 or TRBV12-4, the J gene TRBJ2-5, with a tentative D call TRBD2 (6 bases). This CDR3 has 13 amino acids. The CDR3 bases are TGTGCCAGCAGGGGGGACTTCCAAGGGACCCAGTACTTC. It encodes CASRGDFQGTQYF.

V gene TRBV4-1 combines with J gene TRBJ1-6, with 7 bases that match TRBD1. Germline trimming cut 4 bases from V and 7 bases from J; bases unmatched to any gene: 7. The germline CDR1 and CDR2 sequences are MGHRA and YSYEKL. This CDR3 spans 15 amino acids. This CDR3 reads CASSPRDRPNSPLHF. The DNA of the CDR3 is TGCGCCAGCAGCCCGAGGGACAGACCAAATTCACCCCTCCACTTT.

This clone was found once. The J gene is TRBJ1-6, the V gene TRBV18, with D perhaps TRBD1 (6 bases). Germline assignment: CDR1 KGHSH and CDR2 LQKENI. Trimming shortened V by 3 bases and J by 9 bases, and 27 bases separated the two germline ends. The CDR3 is made up of 19 amino acids. DNA for the CDR3: TGTGCCAGCTCACCCCTAGACCGGCAAACCGGGGGAGGGGGTTCACCCCTCCACTTT. Its translation: CASSPLDRQTGGGGSPLHF.

This clone appeared a few times. The gene calls are TRBV7-8 and TRBJ2-7, with D tentatively TRBD1 (6 bases). The CDR3 contains 16 residues. V dropped 6 bases and J dropped 2 bases, with 20 bases sitting between them. The germline gives CDR1 SGHVS, CDR2 FQNEAQ. In DNA form, the CDR3 reads TGTGCCAGCAGTTATTCCGGACAGACTGATACCTACGAGCAGTACTTC. Encoded protein: CASSYSGQTDTYEQYF.

The chain employs TRBV3-1 (or the pseudogene TRBV3-2) and TRBJ1-1, with a possible D match to TRBD1 (5 bases). Trimming shortened V by 1 base and J by 1 base, and 10 bases separated the two germline ends. Germline CDR1 reads LGHDT; CDR2 reads YNNKEL (reference sequence). The CDR3 has 15 amino acids. CDR3 protein: CASSQVGQGNTEAFF. CDR3 bases: TGTGCCAGCAGCCAAGTGGGGCAGGGGAACACTGAAGCTTTCTTT.

Remarks on this clone: Other DNA sequences in this specimen translate into the identical CDR3. The CDR3, as DNA: TGTGCCAGTAGTATCGACAGGGGACCCTACGAGCAGTACTTC. Encoded protein: CASSIDRGPYEQYF. The rearrangement links TRBV19 to TRBJ2-7, with 8 bases lining up with TRBD1. Unmatched junction bases numbered 3, after V lost 3 bases and J lost 2 bases. This CDR3 region has 14 residues. Germline V gene data show CDR1 as LNHDA and CDR2 as SQIVND (reference sequence).

The V and J genes are TRBV29-1 and TRBJ2-7; D is uncertain. The V gene lost 4 bases and the J gene lost 3 bases, with 16 bases spanning the gap. This CDR3 comprises 14 residues. Germline CDR1 and CDR2: SQVTM and ANQGSEA. The CDR3 DNA reads TGCAGCGTTGTAGTGGGCGCGTCAGGCTACGAGCAGTACTTC. Translating it yields CSVVVGASGYEQYF.

The J gene is TRBJ2-7, the V gene TRBV11-3, with D unclear. Per germline, CDR1 SGHNT and CDR2 YENEEA. The CDR3 is 13 residues long. V lost 2 bases to trimming and J lost 4 bases, with 9 bases between them. CDR3 DNA sequence: TGTGCCAGCAGCTTACGCGGAGAGTACGAGCAGTACTTC. Translating gives CASSLRGEYEQYF.

This chain connects TRBV4-1 to TRBJ1-3; TRBD1 matches 9 bases. With 1 base clipped from V and 3 bases from J, the junction kept 4 bases outside the gene matches. The CDR3 totals 16 residues. CDR1 and CDR2 from the germline V gene are MGHRA and YSYEKL. The CDR3 bases are TGCGCCAGCAGCCAAGTGGGACAGGGCTTTGGAAACACCATATATTTT. Translation: CASSQVGQGFGNTIYF.

The chain couples TRBV19 to TRBJ1-1, with a possible D match to TRBD1 (5 bases). Trimming took 10 bases from V and 0 from J, leaving 15 bases between them. Per the germline V gene, CDR1 is LNHDA and CDR2 is SQIVND (reference sequence). The CDR3 contains 14 residues. The CDR3 DNA reads TGTGCCACCTCCAGACAGCCCTTGAACACTGAAGCTTTCTTT. As protein: CATSRQPLNTEAFF.

The chain joins TRBV5-6 to TRBJ1-2; a weak D match, TRBD1 (6 bases). CDR3 length: 13 amino acids. Germline V gene data show CDR1 as SGHDT and CDR2 as YYEEEE. With 4 bases removed from V and 4 bases from J, the gap between germline ends came to 11 bases. The CDR3 reads CASSLGTSYGYTF. CDR3 sequence (DNA): TGTGCCAGCAGCCTAGGGACATCCTATGGCTACACCTTC.

The rearrangement joins TRBV6-5 to TRBJ1-2; 10 nucleotides agree with TRBD1. V was clipped by 4 bases and J by 8 bases; unmatched bases: 10. The CDR3 sequence is 15 residues long. Per the germline V gene, CDR1 is MNHEY and CDR2 is SVGAGI. CDR3 residues: CASSSRDRGIGGYTF. DNA of the CDR3: TGTGCCAGCAGTTCCCGGGACAGGGGAATAGGGGGCTACACCTTC.

The genes are TRBV9 and TRBJ2-7; 10 nucleotides align to TRBD2. Germline V CDR1 and CDR2: SGDLS, YYNGEE. Germline trimming cut 0 bases from V and 4 bases from J; bases unmatched to any gene: 1. The CDR3 is 14 amino acids. In DNA, the CDR3 is TGTGCCAGCAGCGTAGCTAGCGGGAGTTACGAGCAGTACTTC. This gives the protein CASSVASGSYEQYF. Full variable domain (outside the CDR3, taken from reference TRBV9 and TRBJ2-7): DSGVTQTPKHLITATGQRVTLRCSPRSGDLSVYWYQQSLDQGLQFLIQYYNGEERAKGNILERFSAQQFPDLHSELNLSSLELGDSALYFCASSVASGSYEQYFGPGTRLTVT.

The rearrangement joins TRBV4-3 to TRBJ2-7; 9 nucleotides line up with TRBD1. Trimming removed 3 bases from V and 2 bases from J; junction bases left unmatched: 8. The germline CDR1 and CDR2 sequences are LGHNA and YSLEER. The CDR3 spans 16 residues. The CDR3 nucleotides are TGCGCCAGCAGCCAGGACACCGGGACAGGGACCTACGAGCAGTACTTC. Amino acid sequence: CASSQDTGTGTYEQYF.

This chain connects TRBV6-2 or TRBV6-3 to TRBJ2-7; perhaps TRBD2 as D (6 bases). This CDR3 is built from 14 residues. Germline lookup yields CDR1 MNHEY and CDR2 SVGEGT. V lost 4 bases, J lost 2 bases, and 12 bases lay in between. The DNA for the CDR3 is TGTGCCAGCAGTTTCGTTGGGGGGACCTACGAGCAGTACTTC. Protein product: CASSFVGGTYEQYF.

This rearrangement joins TRBV4-3 to TRBJ2-6; 9 nucleotides align to TRBD2. The length of the CDR3 is 18 residues. The germline CDR1 and CDR2 sequences are LGHNA and YSLEER. J was trimmed by 2 bases and V by 3 bases; bases with no gene match: 8. The CDR3 is CASSQQVAGVPGANVLTF. The CDR3 DNA is TGCGCCAGCAGCCAGCAGGTAGCGGGAGTCCCTGGGGCCAACGTCCTGACTTTC.